This T cell receptor beta chain was sequenced for a study of T cell responses to AZD1222 COVID-19 vaccine. General study points: Vaccine-associated CD4 TCRs ranged over spike, dominating at 160-218 and 743-854. The repertoires were collected only after the peak T cell response. The donor cohort was predominantly white British with a female majority, and clonal diversity may have been underestimated. Close to half of spike-specific TCRs reportedly recognize unmutated variant regions.

Regarding this clone: Its antigen is still unknown.

The CDR3 runs to 11 residues. Trimming took 4 bases from V and 9 from J, leaving 10 bases between them. Germline-derived CDR1 and CDR2 are GTSNPN and SVGIG (reference sequence). TCRdb keeps only in-frame clones here, not all; method: immunoSEQ multiplex PCR. The repertoire holds around 63,000 clones, with about 85% as singletons. V is TRBV30 and J is TRBJ2-1, with TRBD1 as a possible D gene (6 bases). The input for sequencing was peripheral blood, taken on day 0 of AZD1222 vaccination. The clonotype was recovered from an adult in good health. The CDR3 spells CAWNRVAEQFF. In nucleotides, the CDR3 is TGTGCCTGGAACAGGGTTGCTGAGCAGTTCTTC.